This T cell receptor beta chain was captured by sequencing in a study of shared clonotypes between healthy human individuals (TCRdb year 2020). Regarding the research as a whole: The cohort comprised a couple of women and a few men aged 18 to 49 years. For each donor, CD4 naive and CD4 memory were each run on three plates, CD8 naive on two plates, and CD8 memory on one plate. To estimate repertoire size and how much clonotypes are shared between individuals, the study performed deep sequencing of blood TCR repertoires from roughly five healthy adults. To increase sequencing depth and limit assay-specific biases, different laboratories used diverse techniques to prepare libraries and sequence TCR repertoires. Per donor, leukapheresis produced somewhere between about 0.9 and 9.5 billion PBMCs.

Points the paper makes about the study in general: Rarefaction of sorted-subset datasets indicated incomplete sequencing despite the large sequencing depth. Roughly 5.2% of naive CD4, 3.5% of naive CD8, about 2.5% of memory CD4, and roughly 0.4% of memory CD8 clonotypes were shared across several donors. Pairwise subsampling led to the expectation that sequencing depth would affect the degree of clonotype sharing among donors. Compared with non-shared clonotypes, the clonotypes found in all four sorted-subset donors had higher generation probabilities. Naive subsets generally had larger estimated clonotype richness than memory subsets. Sampling was restricted to blood, and TCR repertoires in tissues likely differ from the TCR repertoires found in blood. The genetic and exposure-history diversity represented was limited by the small number of donors.

Using the deep immunoSEQ assay, multiplex PCR amplified TCR CDR3 regions from genomic DNA. For each cell subset, the extracted genomic DNA was distributed evenly across all wells of several immunoSEQ 96-well plates, and each plate served as one replicate. For sorted subsets, roughly 200 ng of genomic DNA, equivalent to roughly 33,000 T cell genomes, went into each replicate PCR. Purified libraries were quantified with a Qubit 3.0 fluorometer, sized on a Bioanalyzer 2100, and re-quantified with the KAPA Library Quantification kit. A separate single-read 150-cycle Illumina NextSeq 550 flow cell was used to sequence each immunoSEQ 96-well plate. The study's processing was this. The immunoSEQ output contained only junctional sequences without quality scores, so filtering could not match that applied to full-length reads. To assign V/J genes and CDR3, sequences were annotated against IMGT germline references using PyIR, a Python wrapper for IgBLAST v1.9. Reads with weak V/J assignments (E-value above 1e-6), missing CDR3, stop codons, out-of-frame junctions, or ambiguous translated residues were removed. V3J clonotypes were defined by identical inferred V gene, J gene, and CDR3 amino acid sequence. Percentage overlap between repertoires was calculated by dividing the number of shared unique clonotypes by the size of the smaller repertoire. RTK rarefaction, the Chao1 estimator, and Recon v2.1 estimates of unobserved clonotypes were used to assess repertoire richness. OLGA was used to compute generation probabilities for all TCRbeta clonotypes that the gDNA method yielded from a handful of donors. TCRdb obtained this table from immuneACCESS and retained in-frame rearrangements with V and J assigned. These tables miss some clones; where compared with another copy, unresolved V genes account for less than half of the shortfall, and the remainder is unexplained. Clone size and the V and J calls come from that table; the DNA yielded D and trimming. The sample table records 1 million to 1.3 million clones; around 78% of these occur just once. The ten top clones hold roughly 0.62% of the sample.

CDR1 SGHDN and CDR2 FVKESK were looked up in the germline V gene. The CDR3, from cysteine to phenylalanine, totals 16 residues. The retained sequence is limited to the CDR3, 48 bases, with the frame set at the first base. The V end gives up 3 bases and the J end 4 bases, leaving 11 bases in the junction not matched to a gene. The donors were healthy, HIV-negative adults with no recently reported acute infections or vaccinations. All donors were Caucasian adults living in Nashville, Tennessee, USA. Magnetic negative selection was used to enrich CD4+ T cells, after which naive cells were positively selected on CD45RA and the negative fraction became the memory subset. After blood collection by leukapheresis, PBMCs were isolated using Ficoll-Histopaque density gradient centrifugation and then cryopreserved in the vapor phase of liquid nitrogen. Analytical flow cytometry was used to check the purity and quantity of each magnetically sorted T cell population. Genomic DNA was isolated from each sorted fraction and quantified by UV absorbance on a Nanodrop 2000c.

This clone was counted once. The antigen it binds to is not known. Per-base quality was not reported, and no clone a single base away is much larger than it. Input material: memory CD4+ T cells from PBMCs. The cell subset or site label, read with the paper, signifies: CD45RA-negative fraction. The sequence derives from a man younger than 35 in good health. Some clones in this sample may be carry-over from other donors' samples. The chain couples TRBV14 to TRBJ1-2; 7 bases in between match TRBD1. The CDR3 loop reads CASSQAEGARGYGYTF. The DNA sequence is given as TGTGCCAGCAGCCAGGCGGAGGGGGCCCGAGGCTATGGCTACACCTTC.